One and the same sample provided the 18 T cell receptor beta chains below, sequenced in a study of shared clonotypes between healthy human individuals. Assay: immunoSEQ multiplex PCR; the TCRdb copy retains only in-frame clones and omits some. The sample has 1,400,000 or so clones, 97% to 99% seen once. Input material: naive CD4+ T cells sorted from blood. As to subset: CD45RA+ positively selected. These receptors were taken from a man between 25 and 39 years old in good health.

The genes are TRBV29-1 and TRBJ2-2, with 9 bases that match TRBD1. This CDR3 region has 14 residues. CDR1 and CDR2 from the germline V gene are SQVTM and ANQGSEA. After removal of 7 bases from V and 2 bases from J, the junction contained 5 bases not matched to a gene. The CDR3 DNA reads TGCAGCGCACCGGGACAGGGAAACACCGGGGAGCTGTTTTTT. Protein: CSAPGQGNTGELFF.

J is TRBJ2-5 and V is TRBV27, with 7 nucleotides matching TRBD1. The CDR3 sequence is 14 residues long. Germline CDR1 reads MNHEY; CDR2 reads SMNVEV (reference sequence). Losses at the gene ends were 5 bases for V and 2 bases for J; bases not matched to a gene: 5. CDR3 protein: CASSPGTAQETQYF. CDR3 bases: TGTGCCAGCAGTCCCGGGACAGCTCAAGAGACCCAGTACTTC.

The sample holds one count of this clone. The chain joins TRBV6-1 to TRBJ2-5, with D possibly TRBD2 on 6 matching bases. The CDR3 loop spans 15 amino acids. Germline assignment: CDR1 MNHNS and CDR2 SASEGT. V gave up 5 bases and J gave up 5 bases, with 18 bases separating them. The CDR3 DNA reads TGTGCCAGCAGTTTCAGGAACCCGGGACTGGAGACCCAGTACTTC. Its translation: CASSFRNPGLETQYF.

The chain employs TRBV10-3 and TRBJ1-1; 9 nucleotides line up with TRBD1. This CDR3 spans 13 amino acids. The germline V gene has CDR1 ENHRY and CDR2 SYGVKD. V was pared by 9 bases and J by 5 bases, with 7 bases of the junction left unmatched. In nucleotides, the CDR3 is TGTGCCATTGCCGGGACAGGGAGTACTGAAGCTTTCTTT. Amino acid sequence: CAIAGTGSTEAFF.

The chain joins TRBV4-1 to TRBJ2-3, with 7 bases identical to TRBD2. V shed 4 bases and J 2 bases; nucleotides not matched to a gene: 6. CDR1 and CDR2 from the germline V gene are MGHRA and YSYEKL. The CDR3 loop spans 15 amino acids. CDR3 bases: TGCGCCAGCAGCCGCCCTAGCGGTATCACAGATACGCAGTATTTT. It yields the protein CASSRPSGITDTQYF.

As to this clone: The same CDR3 arises from other DNA sequences in this sample as well. The gene calls are TRBV10-1 and TRBJ2-7, with TRBD2 matching 7 bases. The CDR3 loop spans 14 amino acids. Trimming at V came to 0 bases and at J to 2 bases, leaving 1 base not matched to a gene. Germline V CDR1 and CDR2: WNHNN, SYGVQD (reference sequence). CDR3 bases: TGCGCCAGCAGTGAGTCGGGGAGGGCCTACGAGCAGTACTTC. As protein: CASSESGRAYEQYF.

The chain joins TRBV28 to TRBJ2-1, with D uncertain. This CDR3 has 16 amino acids. Germline V CDR1 and CDR2: MDHEN, SYDVKM. With 6 bases removed from V and 8 bases from J, the gap between germline ends came to 23 bases. The CDR3 DNA follows: TGTGCCAGCAGCACCTTATGGAGTACCCTGTCCGATGAGCAGTTCTTC. It encodes CASSTLWSTLSDEQFF. Full variable domain (remainder filled in from reference TRBV28 and TRBJ2-1): DVKVTQSSRYLVKRTGEKVFLECVQDMDHENMFWYRQDPGLGLRLIYFSYDVKMKEKGDIPEGYSVSREKKERFSLILESASTNQTSMYLCASSTLWSTLSDEQFFGPGTRLTVL.

J is TRBJ2-1 and V is TRBV11-3, with a possible D match to TRBD2 (6 bases). V gave up 1 base and J gave up 8 bases, with 12 bases separating them. The CDR3 is 14 amino acids. In germline, CDR1 is SGHNT, CDR2 YENEEA. In nucleotides, the CDR3 is TGTGCCAGCAGCTTAGGCGGGAAGTTTTATGAGCAGTTCTTC. Translating gives CASSLGGKFYEQFF.

The chain is built from TRBV4-1 and TRBJ2-7; D gene unclear. The CDR3 consists of 15 residues. In germline, CDR1 is MGHRA, CDR2 YSYEKL. Trimming took 1 base from V and 6 from J, leaving 16 bases between them. In nucleotides, the CDR3 is TGCGCCAGCAGCCAAGCTCCTTGGGTAGGTGGCGAGCAGTACTTC. Translated: CASSQAPWVGGEQYF.

The rearrangement uses TRBV11-2 and TRBJ2-7; TRBD2 agrees at 10 bases. Germline V gives CDR1 SGHAT, CDR2 FQNNGV. V dropped 1 base and J dropped 2; count of bases not matched to a gene: 8. This CDR3 spans 17 amino acids. The CDR3 region is CASSLVLAGGQTYEQYF. In nucleotides, the CDR3 is TGTGCCAGCAGCTTAGTTTTAGCGGGAGGTCAAACCTACGAGCAGTACTTC.

V gene TRBV28 combines with J gene TRBJ1-3, with TRBD1 as a possible D gene (5 bases). The ends were cut back, 6 bases at V and 4 bases at J, with 13 bases in the middle. Germline CDR1 is MDHEN and CDR2 is SYDVKM. The CDR3 is 14 residues long. CDR3 sequence reads: CASRDTGVGNTIYF. The CDR3 nucleotides are TGTGCCAGCAGAGATACAGGTGTCGGAAACACCATATATTTT.

The gene calls are TRBV5-4 and TRBJ2-7, with TRBD1 matching 9 bases. Looked up from germline, CDR1 is SGHNT and CDR2 is YYREEE (reference sequence). The CDR3 totals 15 residues. The trim removed 2 bases at V and 5 bases at J, leaving 8 bases unmatched. This chain's CDR3 is CASSFASGQGNEQYF. CDR3 DNA: TGTGCCAGCAGCTTCGCCTCGGGACAGGGAAACGAGCAGTACTTC.

Here the CDR3 DNA reads TGTGCCAGCAGCCGGCCTATGGAGACCCAGTACTTC. Amino acid sequence: CASSRPMETQYF. The chain is built from TRBV27 and TRBJ2-5; D is uncertain. CDR1 and CDR2 (germline): MNHEY, SMNVEV (reference sequence). Trimming took off 6 bases at V and 5 bases at J, with 10 bases between the two ends. CDR3 length: 12 residues.

V is TRBV29-1 and J is TRBJ1-1, with unresolved D. The V gene's germline CDR1 is SQVTM and CDR2 ANQGSEA. This CDR3 spans 10 amino acids. The CDR3 protein is CRVGTVEAFF. CDR3 coding DNA: TGCAGAGTGGGCACAGTTGAAGCTTTCTTT.

The rearrangement uses TRBV6-4 and TRBJ1-1; D possibly corresponds to TRBD1 (6 bases). Germline values: CDR1 MRHNA, CDR2 SNTAGT. This CDR3 region has 15 residues. The V and J ends lost 6 bases and 1 base respectively, with 15 bases between them. The CDR3 DNA follows: TGTGCCAGCAGCAGCCGAGGGGGGCCGAACACTGAAGCTTTCTTT. Encoded protein: CASSSRGGPNTEAFF.

V and J are TRBV18 and TRBJ2-6; no reliable D call. The ends were cut back, 0 bases at V and 0 bases at J, with 6 bases in the middle. The length of the CDR3 is 16 residues. The germline gives CDR1 KGHSH, CDR2 LQKENI. The DNA of the CDR3 is TGTGCCAGCTCACCACCATTCGGCTCTGGGGCCAACGTCCTGACTTTC. Translated, it gives CASSPPFGSGANVLTF.

V usage is TRBV13 and J usage is TRBJ2-7; the D gene is possibly TRBD2 (6 bases). The CDR3 is 14 amino acids. CDR1 and CDR2 (germline): PRHDT, FYEKMQ (reference sequence). V lost 5 bases to trimming and J lost 0 bases, with 11 bases between them. The CDR3 DNA sequence: TGTGCCAGCAGCCATAGCGGAAGCTCCTACGAGCAGTACTTC. It codes for CASSHSGSSYEQYF.

The J gene is TRBJ2-3, the V gene TRBV7-9; D possibly matches TRBD1 or TRBD2 (5 bases each). V was clipped by 5 bases and J by 4 bases, with 10 bases between them. Looked up from germline, CDR1 is SEHNR and CDR2 is FQNEAQ (reference sequence). The CDR3 length is 13 residues. CDR3 in DNA: TGTGCCAGCAGCGTCCGGGGCGCAGATACGCAGTATTTT. Its translation is CASSVRGADTQYF.